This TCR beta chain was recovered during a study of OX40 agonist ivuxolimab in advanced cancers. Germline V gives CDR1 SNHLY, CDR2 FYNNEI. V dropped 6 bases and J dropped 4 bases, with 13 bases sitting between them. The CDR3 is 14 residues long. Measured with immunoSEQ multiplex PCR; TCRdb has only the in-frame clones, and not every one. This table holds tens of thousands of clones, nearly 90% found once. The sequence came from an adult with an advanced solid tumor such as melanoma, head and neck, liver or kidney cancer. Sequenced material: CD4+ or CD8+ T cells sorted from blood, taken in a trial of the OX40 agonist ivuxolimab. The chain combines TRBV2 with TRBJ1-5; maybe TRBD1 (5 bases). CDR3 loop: CASSPVTGNQPQHF. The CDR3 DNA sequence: TGTGCCAGCAGCCCCGTTACAGGAAATCAGCCCCAGCATTTT.